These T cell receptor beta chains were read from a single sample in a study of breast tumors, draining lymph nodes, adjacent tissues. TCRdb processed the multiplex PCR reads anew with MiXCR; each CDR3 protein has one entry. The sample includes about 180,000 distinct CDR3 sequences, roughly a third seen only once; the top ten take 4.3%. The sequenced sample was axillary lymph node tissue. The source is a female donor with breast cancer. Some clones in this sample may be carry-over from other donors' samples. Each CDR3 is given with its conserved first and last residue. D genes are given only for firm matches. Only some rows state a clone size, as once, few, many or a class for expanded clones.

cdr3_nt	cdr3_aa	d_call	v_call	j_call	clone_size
TGTGCCAGCAGACAGTTCTCGAATGAAAAACTGTTTTTT	CASRQFSNEKLFF	.	TRBV6-2/TRBV6-3	TRBJ1-4	many
TGTGCCAGCAGCCTGCTCCGGGACACCAATAGCTACACCTTC	CASSLLRDTNSYTF	.	TRBV11-2	TRBJ1-2	.
TGCGCCAGCAGCCAAGTGGGCCTCTACGAGCAGTACTTC	CASSQVGLYEQYF	.	TRBV4-1	TRBJ2-7	many
TGTGCCAGCAGGCAGGGGAGGGCCGGAGTAGAAGAGCAGTACTTC	CASRQGRAGVEEQYF	.	TRBV6-2/TRBV6-3	TRBJ2-7	.
TGTGCCAGCAGTGCTTACATGAGTCGACTAGCGGGGACTTGGGAGACCCAGTACTTC	CASSAYMSRLAGTWETQYF	TRBD2	TRBV25-1	TRBJ2-5	.
TGCAGCATTGATTGGCAGGGGCAGACAGATACGCAGTATTTC	CSIDWQGQTDTQYF	.	TRBV29-1	TRBJ2-3	.
TGCAGCGTTGAAGAGTTTAAGGGCGGTAGCACTGAAGCTTTCTTT	CSVEEFKGGSTEAFF	.	TRBV29-1	TRBJ1-1	few
TGTGCCAGCAGCTTAGCAGAAGGGACTAGCGGGGGGGCCAACGTCCTGACTTTC	CASSLAEGTSGGANVLTF	TRBD2	TRBV7-9	TRBJ2-6	.
TGTGCCAGCAGGGCGGAGAACCAAGAGACCCAGTACTTC	CASRAENQETQYF	.	TRBV9	TRBJ2-5	many
TGTGCCAGCCTCGGGACAGGAGCGTACGAGCAGTACTTC	CASLGTGAYEQYF	TRBD1	TRBV7-9	TRBJ2-7	.
TGTGCCAGCAGCTTAAAATTTGAGATCTACGAGCAGTACTTC	CASSLKFEIYEQYF	.	TRBV5-8	TRBJ2-7	many
TGCAGCGTTTCGGGTTTAGGGCCAGGGCGGAATGAGCAGTTCTTC	CSVSGLGPGRNEQFF	.	TRBV29-1	TRBJ2-1	many
TGTGCTAGTGGTTGGCTGACAGGGCCGGACAATGAGCAGTTCTTC	CASGWLTGPDNEQFF	TRBD1	TRBV12-5	TRBJ2-1	many
TGCAGCGTCGTAGTAGTCGAGCCAGATACGCAGTATTTT	CSVVVVEPDTQYF	.	TRBV29-1	TRBJ2-3	many
TGTGCCAGCAGCTTAACCAGAAATGAAAAACTGTTTTTT	CASSLTRNEKLFF	.	TRBV7-2	TRBJ1-4	many
TGTGCCAGCTCACCGGGACTAGCGGGGTCGGACGGCTACACCTTC	CASSPGLAGSDGYTF	.	TRBV18	TRBJ1-2	.
TGTGCCAGCAGTTACTCAACGGGGGCCTACGAGCAGTACTTC	CASSYSTGAYEQYF	.	TRBV6-5	TRBJ2-7	many
TGTGCCAGTAACCCCCCGGGACAGGCTTATGGCTACACCTTC	CASNPPGQAYGYTF	TRBD1	TRBV19	TRBJ1-2	.
TGCGCCAGCAGCCGGGACAGGGCCGGGGAAAAACTGTTTTTT	CASSRDRAGEKLFF	TRBD1	TRBV4-1	TRBJ1-4	many
TGCAGTGCTAGAGCGGGGGGGGGCACAGATACGCAGTATTTT	CSARAGGGTDTQYF	TRBD2	TRBV20-1	TRBJ2-3	many
TGCAGCGTTGAGGTGGTTGGCTACGAGCATTTT	CSVEVVGYEHF	.	TRBV29-1	TRBJ1-5	.
TGTGCCAGCAGCTGGGACAGGGCCAACGTCCTGACTTTT	CASSWDRANVLTF	TRBD1	TRBV5-6	TRBJ2-6	.
TGCGCCACCAGTGATCAATCCGGAGACTACACCTTC	CATSDQSGDYTF	.	TRBV24-1	TRBJ1-2	.
TGTGCCAGCAGTTACAACCGGGGGAGCACAGATACGCAGTTCTTC	CASSYNRGSTDTQFF	.	TRBV6-6	TRBJ2-1	.
TGTGCCGGCAGTGACTCAGTCTTCGGCTACACCTTC	CAGSDSVFGYTF	.	TRBV2	TRBJ1-2	.
TGTGCCAGCAGTTATAACAGAGATTACGAGCAGTACTTC	CASSYNRDYEQYF	.	TRBV6-2/TRBV6-3	TRBJ2-7	.
TGTGCCAGCAGTTTAGTGGGACCCCAGCTAGCCAAAAACATTCAGTACTTC	CASSLVGPQLAKNIQYF	.	TRBV12-3/TRBV12-4	TRBJ2-4	many
TGTGCCAGCAGTCCGACCAGGGACCCTGAGACCCAGTACTTC	CASSPTRDPETQYF	.	TRBV6-5	TRBJ2-5	many
TGTGCCAAGTTCAGGACTAGCGGTCTTGGGGATACGCAGTATTTT	CAKFRTSGLGDTQYF	TRBD2	TRBV7-7	TRBJ2-3	many
TGTGCCAGCGGACGGACAGGGGGCGTCTATGGCTACACCTTC	CASGRTGGVYGYTF	TRBD1	TRBV2	TRBJ1-2	many
TGTGCCAGCAGCCAAGACGGTCAGGAAATTGATGCAACTAATGAAAAACTGTTTTTT	CASSQDGQEIDATNEKLFF	.	TRBV4-2	TRBJ1-4	many
TGTGCCAGCAGGGACGACTACACAGATACGCAGTATTTT	CASRDDYTDTQYF	.	TRBV2	TRBJ2-3	.
TGTGCCAGCAGCCAGAAGGGTATGGGGGCCTGGGTCGCCAAAAACATTCAGTACTTC	CASSQKGMGAWVAKNIQYF	.	TRBV14	TRBJ2-4	.
TGTGCCAGCAGTTCCAAGCGGGCCTCCGGGGTTCAGCCCCAGCATTTT	CASSSKRASGVQPQHF	.	TRBV6-5	TRBJ1-5	.
TGTGCCAGCACCAGTGACTACAATGAGCAGTTCTTC	CASTSDYNEQFF	.	TRBV6-1	TRBJ2-1	few
TGTGCCAGCAGTCACTCGAGGCTAGCGGGGAATGAGCAGTACTTC	CASSHSRLAGNEQYF	TRBD2	TRBV6-5	TRBJ2-7	.
TGTGCCAGCAGCACCAGGGGCGTAAATGAAAAACTGTTTTTT	CASSTRGVNEKLFF	.	TRBV11-2	TRBJ1-4	.
TGTGCCAGCAGCTTAGTACCGGTGGCAGCTCAAGAGACCCAGTACTTC	CASSLVPVAAQETQYF	.	TRBV7-2	TRBJ2-5	many
TGTGCCATCAGCAAGACATGTGCATCCTACGAGCGGTACTTC	CAISKTCASYERYF	.	TRBV10-3	TRBJ2-7	.
TGCGCCAGCAGCCCGAGCGTAGGGGGAGGGGGCACTGAAGAGACTCAGTACTTC	CASSPSVGGGGTEETQYF	.	TRBV4-1	TRBJ2-5	.
TGTGCCAGCAGTTTAATGCCCTATGAGACCCAGTACTTC	CASSLMPYETQYF	.	TRBV12-3/TRBV12-4	TRBJ2-5	.
TGCGCCAGCAGCCGAATTAGCGGGAAGTTTTACAATGAGCAGTTCTTC	CASSRISGKFYNEQFF	TRBD2	TRBV4-1	TRBJ2-1	many
TGCGCCAGCAGCCAGGCACCGGGACAGGGGATCTACGTCCTGACTTTC	CASSQAPGQGIYVLTF	TRBD1	TRBV4-1	TRBJ2-6	.
TGTGCCAGCAGCTTACTCCAAACTAATGAAAAACTGTTTTTT	CASSLLQTNEKLFF	.	TRBV7-9	TRBJ1-4	medium-sized
TGTGCCAGTAGTATTATAGGAAGCTATGGCTACACCTTC	CASSIIGSYGYTF	.	TRBV19	TRBJ1-2	many
TGCAGTGCCGGGTGGACGGAACTCTACAATGAGCAGTTCTTC	CSAGWTELYNEQFF	.	TRBV20-1	TRBJ2-1	many
TGTGCCAGCAGCTCCCAGGGGGGAACGGGTTCACCCCTCCACTTT	CASSSQGGTGSPLHF	TRBD1	TRBV7-9	TRBJ1-6	many
TGTGCCAGCAGCTTAGCTCGAGGGTCGGGTACTGGCTACACCTTC	CASSLARGSGTGYTF	.	TRBV7-9	TRBJ1-2	many
TGTGCCAGCAGCGTTAGCGGGAGCGCAGATACGCAGTATTTT	CASSVSGSADTQYF	TRBD2	TRBV7-9	TRBJ2-3	many
TGTGCCACCGGCGGGACAGCCGAGCTCACAGATACGCAGTTCTTC	CATGGTAELTDTQFF	.	TRBV24-1	TRBJ2-1	.
TGCAGTGCTAGAGAGACTAGCGGGTCTTCTAGCACAGATACGCAGTATTTT	CSARETSGSSSTDTQYF	TRBD2	TRBV20-1	TRBJ2-3	many
TGCGCCAGCAGCCAGGACCGGGACTGGGCCCCCTATGGCTACACCTTC	CASSQDRDWAPYGYTF	.	TRBV4-1	TRBJ1-2	.
TGTGCCAGCAGCGAACAGGGGCCGTACACAGATACGCAGTATTTT	CASSEQGPYTDTQYF	TRBD1	TRBV7-9	TRBJ2-3	many
TGTGCTAGTGCCCTAGGGGGGACCAATGAGCAGTTCTTC	CASALGGTNEQFF	.	TRBV12-5	TRBJ2-1	many
TGCAGCGTTGAAACCGAGGGAAGCTGCGAGCAGTACTTC	CSVETEGSCEQYF	.	TRBV29-1	TRBJ2-7	many
TGTGCCAGCAGCCCCCTGGCATACGAGCAGTACTTC	CASSPLAYEQYF	.	TRBV14	TRBJ2-7	many